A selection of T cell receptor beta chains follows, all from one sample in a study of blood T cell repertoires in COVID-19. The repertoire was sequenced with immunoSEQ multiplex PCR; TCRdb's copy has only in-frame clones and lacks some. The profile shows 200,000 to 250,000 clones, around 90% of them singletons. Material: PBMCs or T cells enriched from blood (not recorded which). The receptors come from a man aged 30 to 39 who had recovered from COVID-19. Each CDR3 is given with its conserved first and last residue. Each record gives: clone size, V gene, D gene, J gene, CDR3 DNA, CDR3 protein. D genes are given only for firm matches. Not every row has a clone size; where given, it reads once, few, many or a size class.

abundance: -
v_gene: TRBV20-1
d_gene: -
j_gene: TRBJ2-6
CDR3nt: TGCAGTGCTAGTGACGGTGCTTACTCTGGGGCCAACGTCCTGACTTTC
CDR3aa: CSASDGAYSGANVLTF

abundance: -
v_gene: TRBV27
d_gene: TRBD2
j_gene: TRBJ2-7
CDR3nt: TGTGCCAGCAGCATTATGACTAGCGGGACTTCCGAGCAGTACTTC
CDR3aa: CASSIMTSGTSEQYF

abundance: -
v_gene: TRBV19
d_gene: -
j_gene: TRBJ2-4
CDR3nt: TGTGCCAGTAGTCCCGGACTTTCCAGTGGTACCATTCAGTACTTC
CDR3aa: CASSPGLSSGTIQYF

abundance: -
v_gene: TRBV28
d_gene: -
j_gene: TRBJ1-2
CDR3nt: TGTGCCAGCAGTTTAACGGCAGGAGGGGACTATGGCTACACCTTC
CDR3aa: CASSLTAGGDYGYTF

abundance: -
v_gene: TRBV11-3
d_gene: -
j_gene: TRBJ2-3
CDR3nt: TGTGCCAGCAGCCAAGACTTCACAGATACGCAGTATTTT
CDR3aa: CASSQDFTDTQYF

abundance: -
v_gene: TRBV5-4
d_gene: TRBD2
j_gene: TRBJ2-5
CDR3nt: TGTGCCAGCAGCTTGAGTAGTAGCGGGAAAGAGACCCAGTACTTC
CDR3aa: CASSLSSSGKETQYF

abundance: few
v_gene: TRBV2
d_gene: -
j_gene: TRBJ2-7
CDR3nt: TGTGCCAGCAGTGAGTTGAGGAGTAGATACTACGAGCAGTACTTC
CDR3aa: CASSELRSRYYEQYF

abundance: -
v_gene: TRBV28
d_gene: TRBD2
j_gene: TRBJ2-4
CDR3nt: TGTGCCAGCAGGCACCCCGATATTAAGACTAGCGGGAGTGAAAACATTCAGTACTTC
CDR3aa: CASRHPDIKTSGSENIQYF

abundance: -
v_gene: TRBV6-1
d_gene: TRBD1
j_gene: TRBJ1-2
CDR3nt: TGTGCCAGCAGTGAAGGCGACAGGGTAGGGGGCTACACCTTC
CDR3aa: CASSEGDRVGGYTF

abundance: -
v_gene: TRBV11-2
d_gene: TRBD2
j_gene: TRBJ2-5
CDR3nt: TGTGCCAGCAGCTCCGGCGGACTAGCGGGAGTAGGAGAGACCCAGTACTTC
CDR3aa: CASSSGGLAGVGETQYF

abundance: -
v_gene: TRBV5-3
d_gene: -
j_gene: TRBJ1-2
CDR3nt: TGTGCCAGAAGCTTGCCTCCTACCAAACTAAATAACTATGGCTACACCTTC
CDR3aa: CARSLPPTKLNNYGYTF

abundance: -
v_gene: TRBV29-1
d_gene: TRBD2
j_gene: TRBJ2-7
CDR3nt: TGCAGCGTCATTAGCGGGAGCGAGCAGTACTTC
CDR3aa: CSVISGSEQYF

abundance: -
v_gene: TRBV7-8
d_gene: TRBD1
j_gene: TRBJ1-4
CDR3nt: TGTGCCAGCAGCTCACAGGGGAGAACTAATGAAAAACTGTTTTTT
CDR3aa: CASSSQGRTNEKLFF

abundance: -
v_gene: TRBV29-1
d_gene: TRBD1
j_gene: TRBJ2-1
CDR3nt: TGCAGCGTTGAACAGGGGGCAGGCAATGAGCAGTTCTTC
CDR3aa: CSVEQGAGNEQFF

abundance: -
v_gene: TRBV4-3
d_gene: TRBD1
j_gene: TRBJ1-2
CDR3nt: TGCGCCAGCAGCCCCTCCGGACAGGGGAACTATGGCTACACCTTC
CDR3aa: CASSPSGQGNYGYTF

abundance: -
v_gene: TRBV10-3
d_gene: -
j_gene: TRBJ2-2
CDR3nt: TGTGCCATCAGTGAGTCGTCAGACACCGGGGAGCTGTTTTTT
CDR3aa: CAISESSDTGELFF

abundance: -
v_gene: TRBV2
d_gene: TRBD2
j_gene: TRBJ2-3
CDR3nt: TGTGCCAGCAGCGGGACTAGCGGGGGGGACGGAACAGATACGCAGTATTTT
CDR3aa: CASSGTSGGDGTDTQYF

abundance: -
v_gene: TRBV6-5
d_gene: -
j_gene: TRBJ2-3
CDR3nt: TGTGCCAGCACCATCCCCGGTGCAGATACGCAGTATTTT
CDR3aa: CASTIPGADTQYF

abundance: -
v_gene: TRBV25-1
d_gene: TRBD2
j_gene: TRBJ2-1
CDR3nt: TGTGCCAGCAATGATGTTGGTCTAGCGGGTGAGCAGTTCTTC
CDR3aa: CASNDVGLAGEQFF

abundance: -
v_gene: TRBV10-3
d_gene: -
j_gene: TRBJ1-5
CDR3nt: TGTGCCACTTGGACACCAGATAGCAATCAGCCCCAGCATTTT
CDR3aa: CATWTPDSNQPQHF

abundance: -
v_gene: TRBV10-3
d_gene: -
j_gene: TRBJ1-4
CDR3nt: TGTGCCATAGGCTCAGGGCTAAATGAAAAACTGTTTTTT
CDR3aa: CAIGSGLNEKLFF

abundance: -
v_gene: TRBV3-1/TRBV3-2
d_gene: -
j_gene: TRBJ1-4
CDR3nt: TGTGCCAGCAGCCAAGATCGTGCAACTAATGAAAAACTGTTTTTT
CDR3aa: CASSQDRATNEKLFF

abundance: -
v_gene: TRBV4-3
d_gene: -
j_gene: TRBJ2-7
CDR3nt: TGCGCCAGCAGCCAAACACTATTCTACGAGCAGTACTTC
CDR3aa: CASSQTLFYEQYF

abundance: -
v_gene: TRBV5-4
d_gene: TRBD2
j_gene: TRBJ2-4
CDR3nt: TGTGCCAGCAGCCCGGTCCGGGACTACCTTTCGGACATTCAGTACTTC
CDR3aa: CASSPVRDYLSDIQYF

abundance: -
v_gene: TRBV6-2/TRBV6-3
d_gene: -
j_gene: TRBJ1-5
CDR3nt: TGTGCCAGCAGTTACCCGGGTCAGCCCCAGCATTTT
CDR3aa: CASSYPGQPQHF